The T cell receptor (beta chain) under discussion was sequenced for a study of blood T cell repertoires in COVID-19. As processed by the authors: Estimated nucleated cell counts came from reference gene primer amplification. The assay was immunoSEQ multiplex PCR, and TCRdb's table has in-frame clones only and misses some. V and J calls and clone size come straight from that table; D and trimming were deduced from the DNA. The sample holds more than 250,000 clones, about 92% seen once. This clone was recorded once. Recovered status in Cohort 3 required two negative PCRs, clearance, or symptom resolution. Sequenced: PBMCs or T cells enriched from blood (not recorded which). This clonotype was obtained from a woman aged 30 to 39 who had recovered from COVID-19.

The CDR3 DNA reads TGTGCCTCCCGGGAACAGGGTACCTTCGGCTACACCTTC. Protein product: CASREQGTFGYTF. V usage is TRBV6-5 and J usage is TRBJ1-2; D might be TRBD1 (6 bases). From germline, CDR1 is MNHEY and CDR2 SVGAGI. Trimming left V 11 bases short and J 8 bases short, with 21 bases between. The CDR3 loop spans 13 amino acids.